A selection of T cell receptor beta chains follows, all from one sample in a study of beta chain features in type 1 diabetes. The data were produced by immunoSEQ multiplex PCR, yet TCRdb's version contains in-frame clones alone and is incomplete. The data show some 410,000 clones, about 10% seen once. The sequencing sample was made of naive CD4+ T cells from blood. The receptor source for this set is a woman under 30 in good health. Both conserved end residues are trimmed from each CDR3.

V gene: TRBV11-2
J gene: TRBJ2-1
CDR3 protein: ASSSVTGIRGQQF

V gene: TRBV27
J gene: TRBJ2-2
CDR3 protein: ASSPGQMNTGELF

V gene: TRBV27
J gene: TRBJ2-1
CDR3 protein: ASSLGLVGYNEQF

V gene: TRBV7-2
J gene: TRBJ1-6
CDR3 protein: ASSLLYDSPLH

V gene: TRBV30
J gene: TRBJ2-7
CDR3 protein: AWSVRSGYEQY

V gene: TRBV29-1
J gene: TRBJ1-4
CDR3 protein: SVLRGAGEKLF

V gene: TRBV29-1
J gene: TRBJ1-1
CDR3 protein: SVEGVGSGEGLNTEAF

V gene: TRBV18
J gene: TRBJ1-2
CDR3 protein: ASSSDGFYGYT

V gene: TRBV19
J gene: TRBJ2-2
CDR3 protein: ASSIQGIGELF

V gene: TRBV7-9
J gene: TRBJ2-3
CDR3 protein: ASSRSGSAADTQY

V gene: TRBV2
J gene: TRBJ2-2
CDR3 protein: ASRDVNTGELF

V gene: TRBV9
J gene: TRBJ2-2
CDR3 protein: ASSVAPANTGELF

V gene: TRBV10-3
J gene: TRBJ1-1
CDR3 protein: ATQEGLNTEAF

V gene: TRBV19
J gene: TRBJ2-2
CDR3 protein: ASSRGRSNTGELF

V gene: TRBV4-3
J gene: TRBJ2-1
CDR3 protein: ASSQAGSRLNEQF

V gene: TRBV9
J gene: TRBJ1-1
CDR3 protein: ASSRGGNTEAF

V gene: TRBV7-2
J gene: TRBJ2-3
CDR3 protein: ASSRGGPRSDTQY

V gene: TRBV7-3
J gene: TRBJ2-1
CDR3 protein: ASSTNRGSDNEQF